Each of the 5 T cell receptor beta chains below was sequenced from the same sample in a study of cytomegalovirus exposure and HLA in healthy donors. The PCR used 60 Vbeta and 13 Jbeta primers. Measured with immunoSEQ multiplex PCR; TCRdb has only the in-frame clones, and not every one. This table has about 170,000 clones, more than 75% appearing once. The sequencing input was PBMCs. The origin of the receptors is a girl aged 2-10 years in good health and CMV-seropositive.

This rearrangement joins TRBV7-7 to TRBJ2-1, with TRBD2 matching 9 bases. The CDR3 spans 15 residues. Germline assignment: CDR1 SSHAT and CDR2 FNYEAQ (reference sequence). The CDR3 bases are TGTGCTATATGGACTAGCGCCCGACCCAGGGGTGAGCAGTTCTTC. Amino acids: CAIWTSARPRGEQFF.

The chain employs TRBV6-1 and TRBJ1-1; D is perhaps TRBD1 (6 bases). Trimming left V 2 bases short and J 4 bases short, with 8 bases between. Germline V CDR1 and CDR2: MNHNS, SASEGT. The length of the CDR3 is 13 residues. The CDR3 here is CASSEIRGTEAFF. CDR3 bases: TGTGCCAGCAGTGAAATCAGGGGCACTGAAGCTTTCTTT.

The rearrangement joins TRBV6-1 to TRBJ2-7; D is perhaps TRBD1 (5 bases). Germline loops: CDR1 MNHNS, CDR2 SASEGT. The CDR3 is made up of 15 amino acids. Trimming stripped 7 bases from V and 6 bases from J, with 22 bases between. The CDR3 DNA is TGTGCCAGCACCCGAAAGGGGCACACTATAGGCGAGCAGTACTTC. This gives the protein CASTRKGHTIGEQYF.

The chain couples TRBV5-1 to TRBJ2-3, with 8 bases that match TRBD2. The junction had 4 bases not matched to a gene; V was cut back by 1 base and J by 3 bases. CDR3 size: 15 residues. Per germline, CDR1 SGHRS and CDR2 YFSETQ. As DNA, the CDR3 is TGCGCCAGCAGCTTGTCGGGAGGGCGTACAGATACGCAGTATTTT. Translation gives CASSLSGGRTDTQYF.

The chain recombines TRBV7-8 with TRBJ2-5; D ambiguous. Trimming took 2 bases from V and 5 from J, leaving 9 bases between them. This CDR3 spans 13 amino acids. Germline CDR1 SGHVS, CDR2 FQNEAQ. In DNA form, the CDR3 reads TGTGCCAGCAGCTTATTAGTTCCGGAGACCCAGTACTTC. Translation gives CASSLLVPETQYF.